This T cell receptor beta chain was identified during a study of lymphopenia after photon versus proton radiotherapy. Produced via immunoSEQ multiplex PCR; TCRdb's table is partial and in-frame only. This sample has tens of thousands of clones, with approximately 80% found just once. Losses at the gene ends were 4 bases for V and 4 bases for J; bases not matched to a gene: 7. Germline V gene data show CDR1 as SGHRS and CDR2 as YFSETQ. The CDR3 covers 15 residues. Sequenced material: peripheral blood, taken from a patient treated with proton-based radiotherapy. The chain recombines TRBV5-1 with TRBJ2-7, with TRBD2 identical over 11 bases. The receptor was derived from a woman in her 70s with pancreatic cancer. The CDR3 DNA sequence: TGCGCCAGCAGCCCTGCCGGGACTAGCGGATACGAGCAGTACTTC. Protein sequence: CASSPAGTSGYEQYF. The full variable domain, rest sourced from reference TRBV5-1 and TRBJ2-7, is KAGVTQTPRYLIKTRGQQVTLSCSPISGHRSVSWYQQTPGQGLQFLFEYFSETQRNKGNFPGRFSGRQFSNSRSEMNVSTLELGDSALYLCASSPAGTSGYEQYFGPGTRLTVT.